Shown below are 10 T cell receptor beta chains from a single sample sequenced in a study of cytomegalovirus exposure and HLA in healthy donors. The PCR used 60 Vbeta and 13 Jbeta primers. Clones were sequenced by immunoSEQ multiplex PCR, and TCRdb holds only the in-frame ones, with some missing. The data hold about 94,000 clones, with around 73% observed a single time. The sample was PBMCs. These TCRs come from a woman aged 60 to 75 in good health and CMV-seronegative.

This sequence joins TRBV28 and TRBJ1-4, with 8 nucleotides matching TRBD1. After removal of 3 bases from V and 7 bases from J, the junction contained 4 bases not matched to a gene. The length of the CDR3 is 14 residues. From germline, CDR1 is MDHEN and CDR2 SYDVKM. CDR3 region: CASSLVRGREKLFF. CDR3 bases: TGTGCCAGCAGTTTGGTCAGGGGGCGTGAAAAACTGTTTTTT. The full variable domain, its missing parts supplied by reference TRBV28 and TRBJ1-4, is DVKVTQSSRYLVKRTGEKVFLECVQDMDHENMFWYRQDPGLGLRLIYFSYDVKMKEKGDIPEGYSVSREKKERFSLILESASTNQTSMYLCASSLVRGREKLFFGSGTQLSVL.

The V and J genes are TRBV6-1 and TRBJ1-2; tentative D call: TRBD1 (6 bases). V shed 4 bases and J shed 6 bases, with 9 bases lying between them. The CDR3 covers 12 residues. Germline values: CDR1 MNHNS, CDR2 SASEGT. CDR3 amino acids: CASSGGGDGYTF. DNA for the CDR3: TGTGCCAGCAGTGGGGGGGGCGATGGCTACACCTTC.

The chain couples TRBV28 to TRBJ1-2; 9 nucleotides match TRBD1. J lost 7 bases, V lost 6 bases, and 6 bases had no gene match. CDR1 is MDHEN, CDR2 SYDVKM, per germline. CDR3 length: 13 residues. The CDR3 bases are TGTGCCAGCAGCATACAGGGGGCGCCTGGCTACACCTTC. Amino acid sequence: CASSIQGAPGYTF.

The chain couples TRBV5-6 to TRBJ2-7; tentative D call: TRBD1 (6 bases). Germline assignment: CDR1 SGHDT and CDR2 YYEEEE. CDR3 length: 14 amino acids. The V and J ends lost 1 base and 4 bases respectively, with 12 bases between them. The CDR3 nucleotides are TGTGCCAGCAGCTTGTGGACAGAGGGATACGAGCAGTACTTC. Amino acid sequence: CASSLWTEGYEQYF.

V gene TRBV7-9 combines with J gene TRBJ1-1; D gene uncertain. Trimming removed 1 base from V and 0 bases from J, with 6 bases in between. The CDR3 consists of 14 residues. Germline lookup yields CDR1 SEHNR and CDR2 FQNEAQ (reference sequence). In DNA, the CDR3 is TGTGCCAGCAGCTTAGTTGCGGTGAACACTGAAGCTTTCTTT. The encoded protein is CASSLVAVNTEAFF.

V gene TRBV19 combines with J gene TRBJ2-3, with 7 bases matching TRBD2. This CDR3 is 14 amino acids long. Germline lookup yields CDR1 LNHDA and CDR2 SQIVND (reference sequence). Losses at the gene ends were 5 bases for V and 4 bases for J; bases not matched to a gene: 6. DNA for the CDR3: TGTGCCAGTAGTCCGCGGGAGTCCCCAGATACGCAGTATTTT. Translation gives CASSPRESPDTQYF. The full variable domain, rest sourced from reference TRBV19 and TRBJ2-3, is DGGITQSPKYLFRKEGQNVTLSCEQNLNHDAMYWYRQDPGQGLRLIYYSQIVNDFQKGDIAEGYSVSREKKESFPLTVTSAQKNPTAFYLCASSPRESPDTQYFGPGTRLTVL.

J is TRBJ2-5 and V is TRBV9; possibly TRBD2 for D (6 bases). Germline CDR1 and CDR2: SGDLS and YYNGEE. V lost 4 bases, J lost 7 bases, and 14 bases lay in between. The CDR3 is 13 amino acids. The CDR3 protein is CASSTLGGGTQYF. In DNA form, the CDR3 reads TGTGCCAGCAGCACCCTGGGGGGAGGGACCCAGTACTTC.

The chain employs TRBV19 and TRBJ2-1; D unclear. The V gene lost 3 bases and the J gene lost 6 bases, with 9 bases spanning the gap. The length of the CDR3 is 13 residues. CDR1 is LNHDA and CDR2 is SQIVND in the germline V gene (reference sequence). DNA of the CDR3: TGTGCCAGTAGTATTAGTCGGGTCAATGAGCAGTTCTTC. It yields the protein CASSISRVNEQFF.

The DNA of the CDR3 is TGTGCCAGCAGCCTCGGACAGGGTTGGTTTAATTCACCCCTCCACTTT. It translates to CASSLGQGWFNSPLHF. This chain joins TRBV7-2 and TRBJ1-6, with 8 bases identical to TRBD1. From germline, CDR1 is SGHTA and CDR2 FQGNSA. The trim removed 5 bases at V and 6 bases at J, leaving 9 bases unmatched. There are 16 residues in the CDR3.

The chain couples TRBV6-6 to TRBJ1-3; TRBD1 aligns across 9 bases. The CDR3 is 13 residues long. V lost 5 bases, J lost 8 bases, and 4 bases stayed unmatched. Per the germline V gene, CDR1 is MNHNY and CDR2 is SVGAGI (reference sequence). The CDR3 DNA reads TGTGCCAGCAGTCGACAGGGGGGCGACACCATATATTTT. Translation gives CASSRQGGDTIYF.